The entry that follows covers one T cell receptor beta chain sequence. The antigen is unknown. The libraries were made with immunoSEQ v3.0 at survey level. Profiling relied on immunoSEQ multiplex PCR, and the TCRdb table lists in-frame clones only, not all of them. The table records approximately 11,000 clones, around 81% of them present only once. All donors provided no fewer than one pre-ART and no fewer than two post-ART PBMC samples. These data come from a study of long-term antiretroviral therapy in people with HIV. The V and J ends lost 4 bases and 1 base respectively, with 6 bases between them. The germline V gene has CDR1 SGHTA and CDR2 FQGTGA. There are 13 residues in the CDR3. Overall study results and limits: Controls showed broader CDR3 length ranges than did the HIV repertoires.

The TCR sequence derives from a middle-aged man with HIV. The specimen comprised unsorted PBMCs, sampled 1.8 years after starting antiretroviral therapy. This sequence joins TRBV7-3 and TRBJ2-3; D unresolved. In DNA, the CDR3 is TGTGCCAGCAGCTCCCACCGCACAGATACGCAGTATTTT. Amino acid sequence: CASSSHRTDTQYF.